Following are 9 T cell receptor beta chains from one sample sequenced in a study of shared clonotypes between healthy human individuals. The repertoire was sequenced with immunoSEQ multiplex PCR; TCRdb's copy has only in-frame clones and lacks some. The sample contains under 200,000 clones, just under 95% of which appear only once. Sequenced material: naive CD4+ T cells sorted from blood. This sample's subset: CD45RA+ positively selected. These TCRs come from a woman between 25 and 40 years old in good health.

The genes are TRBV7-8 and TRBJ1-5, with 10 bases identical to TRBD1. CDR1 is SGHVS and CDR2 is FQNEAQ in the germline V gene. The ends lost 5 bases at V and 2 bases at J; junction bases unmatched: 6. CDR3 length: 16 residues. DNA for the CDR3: TGTGCCAGCAGCCCCCGGGACAGGGGCGGCAATCAGCCCCAGCATTTT. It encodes CASSPRDRGGNQPQHF.

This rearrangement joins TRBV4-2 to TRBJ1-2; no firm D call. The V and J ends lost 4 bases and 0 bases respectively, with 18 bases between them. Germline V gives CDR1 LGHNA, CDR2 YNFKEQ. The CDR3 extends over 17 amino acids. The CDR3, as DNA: TGTGCCAGCAGCCCGGGCCCTCAGGCAGAATCTAACTATGGCTACACCTTC. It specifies CASSPGPQAESNYGYTF.

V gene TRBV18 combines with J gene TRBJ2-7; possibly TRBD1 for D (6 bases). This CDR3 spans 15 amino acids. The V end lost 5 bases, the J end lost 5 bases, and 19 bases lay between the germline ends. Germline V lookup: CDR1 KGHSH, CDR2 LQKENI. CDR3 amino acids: CASSELLGGRDEQYF. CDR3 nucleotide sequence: TGTGCCAGCTCAGAGCTATTAGGGGGTCGGGACGAGCAGTACTTC.

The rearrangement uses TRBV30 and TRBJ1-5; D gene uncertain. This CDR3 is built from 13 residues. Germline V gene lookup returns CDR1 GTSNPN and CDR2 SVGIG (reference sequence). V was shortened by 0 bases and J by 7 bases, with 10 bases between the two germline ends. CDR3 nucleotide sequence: TGTGCCTGGAGTGTATTACCGGGGCAGCCCCAGCATTTT. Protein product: CAWSVLPGQPQHF. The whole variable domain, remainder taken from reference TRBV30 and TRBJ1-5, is SQTIHQWPATLVQPVGSPLSLECTVEGTSNPNLYWYRQAAGRGLQLLFYSVGIGQISSEVPQNLSASRPQDRQFILSSKKLLLSDSGFYLCAWSVLPGQPQHFGDGTRLSIL.

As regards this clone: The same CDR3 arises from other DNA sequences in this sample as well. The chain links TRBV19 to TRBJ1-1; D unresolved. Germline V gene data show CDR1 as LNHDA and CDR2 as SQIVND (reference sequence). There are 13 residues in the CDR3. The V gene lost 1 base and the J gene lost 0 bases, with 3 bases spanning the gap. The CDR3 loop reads CASSIGVNTEAFF. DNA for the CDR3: TGTGCCAGTAGTATAGGTGTGAACACTGAAGCTTTCTTT.

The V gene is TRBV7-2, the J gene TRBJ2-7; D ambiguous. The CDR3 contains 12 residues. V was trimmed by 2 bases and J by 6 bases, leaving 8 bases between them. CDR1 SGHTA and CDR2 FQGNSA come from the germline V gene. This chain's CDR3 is CASSLNFREQYF. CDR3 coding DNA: TGTGCCAGCAGCTTAAATTTTCGCGAGCAGTACTTC.

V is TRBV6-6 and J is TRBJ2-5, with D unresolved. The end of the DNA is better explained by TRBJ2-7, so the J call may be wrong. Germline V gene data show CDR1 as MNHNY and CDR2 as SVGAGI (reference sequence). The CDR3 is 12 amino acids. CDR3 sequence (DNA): TGTGCCAGCAGTTACGGGTTCGTCGAGCAGTACTTC. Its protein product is CASSYGFVEQYF.

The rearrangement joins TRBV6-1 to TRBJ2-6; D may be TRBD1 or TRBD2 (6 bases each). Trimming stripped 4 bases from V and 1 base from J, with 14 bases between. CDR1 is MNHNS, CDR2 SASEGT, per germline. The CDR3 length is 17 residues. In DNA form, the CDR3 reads TGTGCCAGCAGTGGGAGAGGGGGGCGGTCTGGGGCCAACGTCCTGACTTTC. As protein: CASSGRGGRSGANVLTF.

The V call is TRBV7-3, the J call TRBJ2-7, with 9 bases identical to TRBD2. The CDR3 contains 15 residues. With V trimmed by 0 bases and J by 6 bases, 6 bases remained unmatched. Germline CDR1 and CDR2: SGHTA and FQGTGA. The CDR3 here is CASSLTVAGESEQYF. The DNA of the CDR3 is TGTGCCAGCAGCTTAACGGTAGCGGGAGAATCCGAGCAGTACTTC.